The T cell receptor (beta chain) described here comes from a study of blood T cell repertoires in COVID-19. Study-level information: The samples span acute and convalescent COVID-19 from the United States, Italy and Spain.

In germline, CDR1 is MNHNS, CDR2 SASEGT. CDR3 length: 14 residues. Trimming pared 0 bases from V and 3 bases from J, leaving 6 bases between. Source study methods: Amplification from reference gene primers served as the basis for estimated nucleated cell counts. Profiled with immunoSEQ multiplex PCR; TCRdb holds only in-frame clones, not every one. V and J calls plus clone size are reproduced from that table; the DNA served to infer D and trimming. The sample lists some 80,000 clones; about nine tenths were seen once. The chain carries TRBV6-1 and TRBJ1-3; D is ambiguous. Material: peripheral blood. This clonotype originated in a woman aged 45-59 years with active or convalescent COVID-19. The CDR3 region is CASSEAMSGNTIYF. Written as DNA, the CDR3 is TGTGCCAGCAGTGAAGCAATGAGTGGAAACACCATATATTTT.